This TCR beta chain was captured in a study of T cells in Graves' hyperthyroidism and ophthalmopathy. Amplification of TCR beta CDR3 regions used RNA as the template. Carried out on the TCR CDR3, a first-round RT-PCR used the HTBI primer set. TCRdb reprocessed the multiplex PCR reads via MiXCR and lists one record per CDR3 protein. The top ten clones hold about a sixth of a sample with about 690,000 distinct CDR3 sequences, approximately 15% of them seen once. This clonotype was seen ten or more times. Disease duration under 2 months; hyperthyroidism patients were aged 18 to 65. Germline values: CDR1 SGHAT, CDR2 FQNNGV. With 6 bases removed from V and 3 bases from J, the gap between germline ends came to 14 bases. The CDR3 totals 14 residues.

This clonotype originated in a man aged 50 or older with Graves' hyperthyroidism. Specimen: blood. The V call is TRBV11-2, the J call TRBJ1-1; D gene uncertain. The CDR3 DNA reads TGTGCCAGCAGGGCCCCGGGCTGGTACACTGAAGCTTTCTTT. This gives the protein CASRAPGWYTEAFF.